This passage covers 31 T cell receptor beta chains from one sample sequenced in a study of cytomegalovirus exposure and HLA in healthy donors. This PCR relied on a set of 60 Vbeta primers and 13 Jbeta primers. The data were produced by immunoSEQ multiplex PCR, yet TCRdb's version contains in-frame clones alone and is incomplete. Among tens of thousands of clones listed, roughly 79% were seen once. Sequencing was carried out using PBMCs. The origin of the receptors is a man aged 50 or older in good health and CMV-seronegative.

V and J are TRBV6-4 and TRBJ1-1, with 10 nucleotides matching TRBD1. CDR1 and CDR2 from the germline V gene are MRHNA and SNTAGT. After removal of 6 bases from V and 3 bases from J, the junction contained 4 bases not matched to a gene. This CDR3 has 14 residues. CDR3 protein: CASSPGQGYTEAFF. The CDR3 nucleotides read TGTGCCAGCAGCCCGGGACAGGGGTACACTGAAGCTTTCTTT.

The CDR3 bases are TGTGCCAGCAGACCGACAGGGGCGAGCTCCTACGAGCAGTACTTC. Translating it yields CASRPTGASSYEQYF. The rearrangement uses TRBV6-5 and TRBJ2-7, with 8 bases that match TRBD1. V gave up 6 bases and J gave up 0 bases; unmatched junction bases: 7. Germline V gene sequence: CDR1 MNHEY, CDR2 SVGAGI. The CDR3 extends over 15 amino acids.

The rearrangement joins TRBV18 to TRBJ2-1, with D hard to call. The CDR3 is 13 residues long. Germline V gene data show CDR1 as KGHSH and CDR2 as LQKENI. Trimming took off 1 base at V and 5 bases at J, with 6 bases between the two ends. The DNA for the CDR3 is TGTGCCAGCTCACCACTTGACAACAATGAGCAGTTCTTC. It codes for CASSPLDNNEQFF.

V and J are TRBV4-1 and TRBJ2-3; D might be TRBD2 (5 bases). V shed 4 bases and J shed 0 bases, with 11 bases lying between them. The germline V gene has CDR1 MGHRA and CDR2 YSYEKL. The CDR3 loop spans 15 amino acids. The CDR3 coding sequence is TGCGCCAGCAGCCCTGGGGTAGCGAGCACAGATACGCAGTATTTT. It translates to CASSPGVASTDTQYF.

The chain employs TRBV4-1 and TRBJ2-7, with D possibly matching TRBD2 (5 bases). The V gene lost 1 base and the J gene lost 2 bases, with 12 bases spanning the gap. Germline V gene data show CDR1 as MGHRA and CDR2 as YSYEKL. The CDR3 spans 15 residues. The DNA of the CDR3 is TGCGCCAGCAGCCAAGTATCGGGATTCACCTACGAGCAGTACTTC. It encodes CASSQVSGFTYEQYF.

The rearrangement links TRBV30 to TRBJ2-3; 7 nucleotides match TRBD2. V lost 6 bases and J lost 0; bases outside the gene matches: 6. From germline, CDR1 is GTSNPN and CDR2 SVGIG (reference sequence). The CDR3 sequence is 14 residues long. CDR3 bases: TGTGCCTGCGGTGGGGGACTAAGCACAGATACGCAGTATTTT. This gives the protein CACGGGLSTDTQYF.

This clone has more than one count but fewer than ten. The chain employs TRBV13 and TRBJ2-5, with TRBD1 identical over 8 bases. Per germline, CDR1 PRHDT and CDR2 FYEKMQ (reference sequence). V gave up 5 bases and J gave up 2 bases; unmatched junction bases: 7. The CDR3 is 15 residues long. The CDR3 bases are TGTGCCAGCAGCGAAACAGGGGGGAAACAAGAGACCCAGTACTTC. Amino acids: CASSETGGKQETQYF.

CDR3 DNA: TGTGCCAGCAGTGCAGCGCATCCCTCCTACGAGCAGTACTTC. Its translation: CASSAAHPSYEQYF. The gene calls are TRBV6-4 and TRBJ2-7; no clear D gene. The CDR3 contains 14 residues. CDR1 and CDR2 (germline): MRHNA, SNTAGT. V was cut by 4 bases and J by 0 bases, with 10 bases left in between.

This clone was recorded a few times. The chain couples TRBV6-5 to TRBJ2-1, with TRBD2 identical over 7 bases. This CDR3 contains 13 residues. V shed 7 bases, J shed 8 bases, and the junction held 8 bases outside the gene matches. Germline assignment: CDR1 MNHEY and CDR2 SVGAGI. DNA of the CDR3: TGTGCCAGCATTACCCCGGGAGGCGATGAGCAGTTCTTC. It is translated as CASITPGGDEQFF.

J is TRBJ1-1 and V is TRBV27; 9 bases line up with TRBD1. CDR1 is MNHEY, CDR2 SMNVEV, per germline (reference sequence). This CDR3 comprises 14 residues. V lost 6 bases to trimming and J lost 3 bases; unmatched junction nucleotides: 5. The CDR3 DNA follows: TGTGCCAGCAGGGGGACAGGGACGTACACTGAAGCTTTCTTT. It translates to CASRGTGTYTEAFF.

The rearrangement links TRBV5-1 to TRBJ1-4; D uncertain. Looked up from germline, CDR1 is SGHRS and CDR2 is YFSETQ. The CDR3 extends over 13 amino acids. V was trimmed by 1 base and J by 6 bases, leaving 7 bases between them. CDR3 loop: CASSLHGYEKLFF. CDR3 in DNA: TGCGCCAGCAGCTTGCACGGGTATGAAAAACTGTTTTTT.

This chain links TRBV5-1 with TRBJ2-7; TRBD2 aligns across 10 bases. Germline V gene data show CDR1 as SGHRS and CDR2 as YFSETQ. The CDR3 has 15 amino acids. With 0 bases clipped from V and 0 bases from J, the junction kept 0 bases outside the gene matches. The DNA for the CDR3 is TGCGCCAGCAGCTTGGCTAGCGGGAGCTCCTACGAGCAGTACTTC. Amino acid sequence: CASSLASGSSYEQYF.

The sample holds a few counts of this clone. The gene calls are TRBV19 and TRBJ1-1, with D possibly being TRBD1 (5 bases). The germline V gene has CDR1 LNHDA and CDR2 SQIVND (reference sequence). V dropped 2 bases and J dropped 0 bases, with 16 bases sitting between them. The CDR3 loop spans 17 amino acids. The CDR3 loop is CASSIFPQGHMNTEAFF. CDR3 sequence (DNA): TGTGCCAGTAGTATATTTCCCCAGGGCCATATGAACACTGAAGCTTTCTTT.

J is TRBJ1-1 and V is TRBV4-2, with TRBD1 matching over 7 bases. Germline CDR1 LGHNA, CDR2 YNFKEQ. This CDR3 has 15 amino acids. The V gene end was trimmed by 4 bases and the J gene end by 5 bases; junction bases not matched to a gene: 10. CDR3: CASSRITGVETEAFF. CDR3 bases: TGTGCCAGCAGCCGAATTACAGGGGTGGAAACTGAAGCTTTCTTT.

The chain has TRBV6-6 and TRBJ1-3; the D is unclear. CDR1 is MNHNY and CDR2 is SVGAGI in the germline V gene (reference sequence). The V gene lost 6 bases and the J gene lost 3 bases, with 12 bases spanning the gap. CDR3 length: 14 amino acids. The CDR3, as DNA: TGTGCCAGCAGGGAACAGAACCTTGGAAACACCATATATTTT. This codes for CASREQNLGNTIYF.

V and J are TRBV25-1 and TRBJ1-3, with D perhaps matching TRBD1 (5 bases). Germline V gene sequence: CDR1 MGHDK, CDR2 SYGVNS. The ends were cut back, 4 bases at V and 4 bases at J, with 14 bases in the middle. The CDR3 extends over 15 amino acids. The CDR3 here is CASSAVGGMGNTIYF. Here the CDR3 DNA reads TGTGCCAGCAGTGCCGTGGGGGGGATGGGAAACACCATATATTTT.

This chain joins TRBV30 and TRBJ1-5, with no clear D. Germline V gene lookup returns CDR1 GTSNPN and CDR2 SVGIG (reference sequence). The V gene lost 3 bases and the J gene lost 0 bases, with 9 bases spanning the gap. This CDR3 is built from 14 residues. This CDR3 is CAWRSSYSNQPQHF. Here the CDR3 DNA reads TGTGCCTGGAGATCCTCCTATAGCAATCAGCCCCAGCATTTT.

The chain carries TRBV28 and TRBJ2-7; D unclear. The CDR3 consists of 15 residues. The germline V gene encodes CDR1 MDHEN and CDR2 SYDVKM. V lost 3 bases to trimming and J lost 0 bases, with 12 bases between them. This chain's CDR3 is CASSLGQFSSYEQYF. CDR3 nucleotide sequence: TGTGCCAGCAGTTTGGGCCAGTTTTCCTCCTACGAGCAGTACTTC. The full variable domain, its missing parts supplied by reference TRBV28 and TRBJ2-7, is DVKVTQSSRYLVKRTGEKVFLECVQDMDHENMFWYRQDPGLGLRLIYFSYDVKMKEKGDIPEGYSVSREKKERFSLILESASTNQTSMYLCASSLGQFSSYEQYFGPGTRLTVT.

This rearrangement joins TRBV30 to TRBJ2-7; D unclear. The V end was cut by 3 bases, the J end by 2 bases, with 5 bases between. CDR3 length equals 11 residues. The V gene's germline CDR1 is GTSNPN and CDR2 SVGIG (reference sequence). This CDR3 is CAWSRPYEQYF. In DNA, the CDR3 is TGTGCCTGGAGCCGTCCCTACGAGCAGTACTTC. The variable domain in full, with the rest retrieved from reference TRBV30 and TRBJ2-7, is SQTIHQWPATLVQPVGSPLSLECTVEGTSNPNLYWYRQAAGRGLQLLFYSVGIGQISSEVPQNLSASRPQDRQFILSSKKLLLSDSGFYLCAWSRPYEQYFGPGTRLTVT.

The chain recombines TRBV27 with TRBJ2-7, with 12 bases lining up with TRBD1. Germline trimming cut 10 bases from V and 5 bases from J; bases unmatched to any gene: 6. The CDR3 spans 13 residues. Germline V gene sequence: CDR1 MNHEY, CDR2 SMNVEV (reference sequence). The CDR3 reads CAIGTGGIHEQYF. The CDR3 nucleotides read TGTGCCATTGGGACAGGGGGCATCCACGAGCAGTACTTC.

The chain has TRBV6-5 and TRBJ2-1, with 9 bases matching TRBD2. The CDR3 loop spans 13 amino acids. Germline values: CDR1 MNHEY, CDR2 SVGAGI. V shed 3 bases, J shed 8 bases, and the junction held 2 bases outside the gene matches. The CDR3 bases are TGTGCCAGCAGTTATAGCGGGAGCTATGAGCAGTTCTTC. Translating gives CASSYSGSYEQFF.

With respect to this clone: In the same sample, other DNA sequences code for this CDR3. V and J are TRBV6-5 and TRBJ1-2; 10 bases are a match to TRBD1. This CDR3 has 15 amino acids. Trimming at V came to 2 bases and at J to 2 bases, leaving 2 bases not matched to a gene. Per germline, CDR1 MNHEY and CDR2 SVGAGI. CDR3 loop: CASSYRDRGNYGYTF. The CDR3 bases are TGTGCCAGCAGTTACCGGGACAGGGGAAACTATGGCTACACCTTC.

In this sample, this clone turned up once. The V gene is TRBV7-9, the J gene TRBJ1-5; TRBD1 is a possible D gene (5 bases). The ends were cut back, 1 base at V and 1 base at J, with 5 bases in the middle. The length of the CDR3 is 14 residues. Per germline, CDR1 SEHNR and CDR2 FQNEAQ (reference sequence). CDR3 sequence (DNA): TGTGCCAGCAGCTTAGAGGGGAGCAATCAGCCCCAGCATTTT. It encodes CASSLEGSNQPQHF. The full variable domain, completed using reference TRBV7-9 and TRBJ1-5, is DTGVSQNPRHKITKRGQNVTFRCDPISEHNRLYWYRQTLGQGPEFLTYFQNEAQLEKSRLLSDRFSAERPKGSFSTLEIQRTEQGDSAMYLCASSLEGSNQPQHFGDGTRLSIL.

The chain recombines TRBV7-9 with TRBJ2-5; 7 positions match TRBD1. The CDR3 length is 14 residues. Trimming at V came to 5 bases and at J to 5 bases, leaving 8 bases not matched to a gene. The germline CDR1 and CDR2 sequences are SEHNR and FQNEAQ (reference sequence). The CDR3 loop is CASSTGTVGETQYF. The DNA for the CDR3 is TGTGCCAGCAGCACCGGGACAGTGGGGGAGACCCAGTACTTC. The whole variable domain, filled in from reference TRBV7-9 and TRBJ2-5, reads DTGVSQNPRHKITKRGQNVTFRCDPISEHNRLYWYRQTLGQGPEFLTYFQNEAQLEKSRLLSDRFSAERPKGSFSTLEIQRTEQGDSAMYLCASSTGTVGETQYFGPGTRLLVL.

V gene TRBV5-1 combines with J gene TRBJ2-7, with D perhaps TRBD2 (5 bases). V was shortened by 2 bases and J by 6 bases, with 12 bases between the two germline ends. Looked up from germline, CDR1 is SGHRS and CDR2 is YFSETQ. The CDR3 sequence is 13 residues long. This CDR3 is CASSFDGVSEQYF. In DNA, the CDR3 is TGCGCCAGCAGCTTTGACGGGGTAAGCGAGCAGTACTTC.

The V and J genes are TRBV29-1 and TRBJ2-3, with 12 bases fitting TRBD2. The CDR3 runs 14 residues. With V trimmed by 6 bases and J by 3 bases, 4 bases remained unmatched. Looked up from germline, CDR1 is SQVTM and CDR2 is ANQGSEA. The CDR3 DNA reads TGCAGCGTCCGGACTAGCGGGATAACAGATACGCAGTATTTT. This translates into CSVRTSGITDTQYF.

The rearrangement uses TRBV7-3 and TRBJ2-2; TRBD2 matches at 7 bases. J gave up 1 base and V 6 bases, and 2 bases lay outside the gene matches. This CDR3 is 14 amino acids long. The germline gives CDR1 SGHTA, CDR2 FQGTGA. The CDR3 DNA sequence: TGTGCCAGCAGTTTAGCGGGGAACACCGGGGAGCTGTTTTTT. It translates to CASSLAGNTGELFF.

The chain couples TRBV7-8 to TRBJ2-5; TRBD2 matches at 11 bases. Losses at the gene ends were 1 base for V and 2 bases for J; bases not matched to a gene: 12. The CDR3 runs to 19 residues. The germline gives CDR1 SGHVS, CDR2 FQNEAQ. Here the CDR3 DNA reads TGTGCCAGCAGCTTAGAAGTGGTGCTGGGACTAGCGGAGCAAGAGACCCAGTACTTC. This translates into CASSLEVVLGLAEQETQYF.

V and J are TRBV6-5 and TRBJ1-5; 9 nucleotides line up with TRBD1. The germline gives CDR1 MNHEY, CDR2 SVGAGI. The CDR3 is made up of 14 amino acids. Trimming cost V 6 bases and J 7 bases; bases outside gene matches: 7. CDR3 sequence reads: CASRSGTGQQPQHF. As DNA, the CDR3 is TGTGCCAGCAGAAGTGGGACAGGGCAGCAGCCCCAGCATTTT.

With regard to this clone: Germline and junction disagree at one end, which may indicate a read error. Other DNA sequences in this specimen translate into the identical CDR3. This chain connects TRBV30 to TRBJ1-5, with D unresolved. Germline V gene sequence: CDR1 GTSNPN, CDR2 SVGIG (reference sequence). This CDR3 has 14 amino acids. Here the CDR3 reads CAWSVGGFHQPQHF. Written as DNA, the CDR3 is TGCGCCTGGAGTGTGGGAGGGTTTCATCAGCCCCAGCATTTT. The full variable domain, in which reference TRBV30 and TRBJ1-5 provide the parts outside the CDR3, is SQTIHQWPATLVQPVGSPLSLECTVEGTSNPNLYWYRQAAGRGLQLLFYSVGIGQISSEVPQNLSASRPQDRQFILSSKKLLLSDSGFYLCAWSVGGFHQPQHFGDGTRLSIL.

The genes are TRBV19 and TRBJ2-7; the match to TRBD1 covers 8 bases. With 5 bases clipped from V and 7 bases from J, the junction kept 13 bases outside the gene matches. This CDR3 spans 15 amino acids. In germline, CDR1 is LNHDA, CDR2 SQIVND (reference sequence). CDR3 sequence (DNA): TGTGCCAGTAGTCTCGGAACCCAGGGGGCGAGGGAGCAGTACTTC. This encodes CASSLGTQGAREQYF. Complete variable domain (other parts from reference TRBV19 and TRBJ2-7): DGGITQSPKYLFRKEGQNVTLSCEQNLNHDAMYWYRQDPGQGLRLIYYSQIVNDFQKGDIAEGYSVSREKKESFPLTVTSAQKNPTAFYLCASSLGTQGAREQYFGPGTRLTVT.